The entry below describes one T cell receptor (beta chain). The data originate from a study of control samples from healthy donors and cancer patients. This CDR3 has 19 residues. Germline V gives CDR1 SEHNR, CDR2 FQNEAQ (reference sequence). V was shortened by 4 bases and J by 3 bases, with 28 bases between the two germline ends. Some clones are missing from TCRdb's copy, which holds only in-frame ones; the method was immunoSEQ multiplex PCR. Of 100,000 to 150,000 clones listed, over 75% are singletons. This clonotype was sampled from a man in his late teens or twenties in good health. The specimen was blood. V is TRBV7-9 and J is TRBJ2-7; TRBD1 is a possible D gene (8 bases). CDR3 amino acids: CASSSRDRRGTGLRYEQYF. Written as DNA, the CDR3 is TGTGCCAGCAGCTCGAGGGACAGGCGGGGGACGGGACTTCGCTACGAGCAGTACTTC.